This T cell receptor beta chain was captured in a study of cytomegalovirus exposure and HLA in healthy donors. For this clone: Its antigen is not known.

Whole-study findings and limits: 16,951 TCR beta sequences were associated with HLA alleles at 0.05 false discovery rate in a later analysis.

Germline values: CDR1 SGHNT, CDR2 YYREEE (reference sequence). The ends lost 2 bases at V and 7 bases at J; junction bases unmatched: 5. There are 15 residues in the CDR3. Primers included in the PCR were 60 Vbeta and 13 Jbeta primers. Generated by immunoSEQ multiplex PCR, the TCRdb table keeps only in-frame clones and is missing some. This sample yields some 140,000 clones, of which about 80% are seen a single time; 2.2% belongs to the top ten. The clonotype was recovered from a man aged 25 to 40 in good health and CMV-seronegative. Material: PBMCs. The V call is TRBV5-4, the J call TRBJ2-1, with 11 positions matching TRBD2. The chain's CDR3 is CASSFTSGSRNEQFF. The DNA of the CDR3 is TGTGCCAGCAGCTTTACTAGCGGGAGTAGAAATGAGCAGTTCTTC.